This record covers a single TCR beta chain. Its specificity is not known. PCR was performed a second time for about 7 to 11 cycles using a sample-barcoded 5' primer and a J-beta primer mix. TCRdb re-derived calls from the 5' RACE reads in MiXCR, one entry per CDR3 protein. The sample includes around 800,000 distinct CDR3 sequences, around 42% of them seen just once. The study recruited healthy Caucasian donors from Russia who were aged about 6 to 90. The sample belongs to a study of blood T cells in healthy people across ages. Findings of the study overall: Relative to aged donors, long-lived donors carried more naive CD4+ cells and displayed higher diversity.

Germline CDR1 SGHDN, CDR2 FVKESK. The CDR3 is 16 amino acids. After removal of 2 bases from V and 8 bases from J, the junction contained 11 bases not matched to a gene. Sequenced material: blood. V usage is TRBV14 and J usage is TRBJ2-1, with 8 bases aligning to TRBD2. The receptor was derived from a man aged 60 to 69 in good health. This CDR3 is CASSQPYRGGLDEQFF. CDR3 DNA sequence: TGTGCCAGCAGCCAACCCTATCGGGGGGGTTTAGATGAGCAGTTCTTC.